This TCR beta chain was sequenced in a study of CD8 T cells in ankylosing spondylitis (dated by TCRdb to 2017 to 2019). For the wider study: T cell receptor beta repertoires were profiled in healthy donors and ankylosing spondylitis patients so that disease-linked TCR variants could be found. The full study cohort was made up of about 24 ankylosing spondylitis patients and around 100 healthy donors. Peripheral blood was sampled, and synovial fluid was additionally collected from ankylosing spondylitis patients.

Beyond this particular receptor, the publication reports: Blood from ankylosing spondylitis patients appeared to be characterized by a TCR beta motif made up of several highly homologous amino acid variants. In peripheral blood, the disease-linked clones were found at relatively low frequencies and had a CD8+ phenotype. Significant enrichment of the disease-linked clones was reported in matched synovial fluid samples from ankylosing spondylitis patients. Some of the motif variants had been reported before in the synovial fluid and blood of reactive arthritis patients, a finding that suggests common disease-initiation mechanisms.

Regarding this clonotype: Its target antigen remains unknown. No quality values exist for individual bases; no much larger clone is one base distant.

From the cysteine through the phenylalanine, the CDR3 covers 15 amino acids. The DNA shown is the 45-base CDR3, in frame from base 1. CDR1 and CDR2, looked up from the germline V gene (reference sequence), are LGHDT and YNNKEL. V is reduced by 3 bases and J by 6 bases, leaving a spacing of 16 bases between them. The data were produced on an Illumina HiSeq 2500. TCR beta libraries were prepared by quantitative 5'-RACE with molecular barcodes. Processing in the source paper ran as follows. Disease-linked TCR variants were identified with a new computational method built on a probabilistic model of VDJ rearrangement. The public reads were run again by TCRdb, first through fastp at Q25 and then through MiXCR, and only productive beta chains were kept. Every CDR3 protein is listed once, alongside the most common genes and DNA of its rows. The V and J calls come from TCRdb's annotation, not from the publication. Within this sample are around 490,000 distinct CDR3 sequences, with about 5.7% of them counted one time only. The ten largest clonotypes hold roughly 3.2% of the sample.

Here the chain combines TRBV3-1 and TRBJ2-3, with TRBD2 as a weak D call on 6 bases. The clonotype originates from a male donor with ankylosing spondylitis. The sequenced sample consisted of blood, either unsorted or a sorted T cell fraction (not recorded which). The CDR3 corresponds to CASSQEGPGSDTQYF. The bases are TGTGCCAGCAGCCAGGAGGGGCCGGGGTCGGATACGCAGTATTTT.